The clone carrying this T cell receptor (beta chain) was counted a few times. The antigen is undetermined. This entry is derived from a study of beta chain features in type 1 diabetes. Regarding the study as a whole: When Type 1 diabetes patients were examined, their TCRB CDR3s proved moderately but significantly shorter in all four CD4+ subsets.

The V gene lost 3 bases and the J gene lost 4 bases, with 8 bases spanning the gap. The germline V gene encodes CDR1 SGHRS and CDR2 YFSETQ. The CDR3 covers 13 residues. Expressed TCRB transcripts were sequenced, since all the RNA that had been isolated was reverse transcribed. Clones were read by immunoSEQ multiplex PCR, and TCRdb kept only the in-frame ones, dropping some. The table lists a few hundred thousand clones, roughly a quarter of them singletons. Source material: naive CD4+ T cells from blood. This clonotype was obtained from a young woman with type 1 diabetes. The V call is TRBV5-1, the J call TRBJ2-1; D remains unclear. The CDR3 nucleotides are TGCGCCAGCAGCTCCGGGTTTTACAATGAGCAGTTCTTC. It is translated as CASSSGFYNEQFF. The full variable domain, its missing parts supplied by reference TRBV5-1 and TRBJ2-1, is KAGVTQTPRYLIKTRGQQVTLSCSPISGHRSVSWYQQTPGQGLQFLFEYFSETQRNKGNFPGRFSGRQFSNSRSEMNVSTLELGDSALYLCASSSGFYNEQFFGPGTRLTVL.